One sample yielded the 5 T cell receptor beta chains listed below, sequenced in a study of blood T cell repertoires in COVID-19. TCRdb's table, derived via immunoSEQ multiplex PCR, lists solely in-frame clones and lacks some. The sample consists of over 200,000 clones, 85% to 90% of them appearing once. Source material: PBMCs or T cells enriched from blood (not recorded which). The source of these receptors is a man younger than 35 who had recovered from COVID-19.

The genes are TRBV29-1 and TRBJ2-1; D possibly corresponds to TRBD1 (5 bases). This CDR3 has 17 amino acids. V gave up 3 bases and J gave up 4 bases, with 22 bases separating them. In germline, CDR1 is SQVTM, CDR2 ANQGSEA. In DNA form, the CDR3 reads TGCAGCGTTGACACCTGGGGCACAGGCGCCCCTTACAATGAGCAGTTCTTC. The encoded protein is CSVDTWGTGAPYNEQFF.

The chain carries TRBV28 and TRBJ2-7, with D maybe TRBD1 (7 bases). The CDR3 totals 13 residues. CDR1 MDHEN and CDR2 SYDVKM come from the germline V gene. V was cut by 3 bases and J by 5 bases, with 11 bases left in between. CDR3: CASSLQGGNEQYF. The CDR3 DNA reads as TGTGCCAGCAGTTTGCAGGGGGGCAACGAGCAGTACTTC.

The chain recombines TRBV5-6 with TRBJ2-3, with TRBD1 matching over 8 bases. Germline V lookup: CDR1 SGHDT, CDR2 YYEEEE. There are 14 residues in the CDR3. J lost 5 bases, V lost 3 bases, and 5 bases had no gene match. CDR3 protein: CASSSDRGRDTQYF. The CDR3 nucleotides read TGTGCCAGCAGCTCAGACAGGGGTAGAGATACGCAGTATTTT.

The chain uses TRBV5-8 and TRBJ2-7, with a weak D call TRBD2 (6 bases). Deletions cut 4 bases from V and 1 base from J, with 15 bases between. CDR1 is SGHTS, CDR2 YDEGEE, per germline. The CDR3 length is 15 residues. The CDR3 sequence: CASSHRTRGSYEQYF. The CDR3 bases are TGTGCCAGCAGCCACAGGACACGGGGGTCCTACGAGCAGTACTTC.

The chain carries TRBV4-1 and TRBJ1-3; D is possibly TRBD1 (5 bases). The CDR3 has 16 residues. Germline CDR1 MGHRA, CDR2 YSYEKL. Trimming took off 0 bases at V and 3 bases at J, with 12 bases between the two ends. The CDR3 DNA follows: TGCGCCAGCAGCCAAGATTATCCGGGACTTGGAAACACCATATATTTT. It is translated as CASSQDYPGLGNTIYF.